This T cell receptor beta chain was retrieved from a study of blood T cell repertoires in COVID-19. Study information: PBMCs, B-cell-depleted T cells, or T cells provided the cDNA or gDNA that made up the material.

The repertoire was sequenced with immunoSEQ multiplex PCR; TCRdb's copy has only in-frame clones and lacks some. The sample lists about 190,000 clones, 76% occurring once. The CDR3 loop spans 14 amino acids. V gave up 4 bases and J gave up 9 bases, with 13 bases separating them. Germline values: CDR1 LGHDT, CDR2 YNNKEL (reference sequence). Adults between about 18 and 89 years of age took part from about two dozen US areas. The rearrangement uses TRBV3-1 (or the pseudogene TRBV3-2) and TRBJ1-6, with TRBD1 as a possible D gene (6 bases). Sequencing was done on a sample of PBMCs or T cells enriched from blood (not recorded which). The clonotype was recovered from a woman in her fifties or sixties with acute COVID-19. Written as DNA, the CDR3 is TGTGCCAGCAGCCCTACAGGGAATAGTTCACCCCTCCACTTT. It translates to CASSPTGNSSPLHF.